Presented here are 4 T cell receptor beta chains from one specimen sequenced in a study of shared clonotypes between healthy human individuals. Generated by immunoSEQ multiplex PCR, the TCRdb table keeps only in-frame clones and is missing some. This table holds about 690,000 clones, roughly 88% found once. The sequenced material came from memory CD8+ T cells from PBMCs. Noted subset: CD45RO+ cells pooled with CCR7-negative TemRA cells. Receptors originate from a man in his late teens or twenties in good health. Some clones in this sample may be carry-over from other donors' samples.

The chain combines TRBV10-3 with TRBJ2-7, with D unclear. Germline CDR1 reads ENHRY; CDR2 reads SYGVKD. V dropped 0 bases and J dropped 2 bases, with 8 bases sitting between them. The CDR3 is 14 residues long. DNA for the CDR3: TGTGCCATCAGTGAGTCGACTCGGGCCTACGAGCAGTACTTC. This sequence encodes CAISESTRAYEQYF.

A note on this clone: Other DNA variants within this sample encode the same CDR3. V is TRBV19 and J is TRBJ2-1; 7 bases are a match to TRBD2. The CDR3 sequence is 11 residues long. The ends lost 3 bases at V and 10 bases at J; junction bases unmatched: 0. Germline V lookup: CDR1 LNHDA, CDR2 SQIVND (reference sequence). The CDR3 reads CASSISGEQFF. The DNA of the CDR3 is TGTGCCAGTAGTATTAGCGGGGAGCAGTTCTTC.

With respect to this clone: The same CDR3 also results from other DNA sequences found in this sample. This rearrangement joins TRBV29-1 to TRBJ2-7; tentatively, D is TRBD1 (6 bases). Germline CDR1 is SQVTM and CDR2 is ANQGSEA. The CDR3 has 11 residues. V lost 6 bases to trimming and J lost 1 base, with 7 bases between them. The CDR3 DNA is TGCAGCGTGGACAGTTCCTACGAGCAGTACTTC. Amino acids: CSVDSSYEQYF.

The J gene is TRBJ2-7, the V gene TRBV27; 7 positions match TRBD2. Unmatched junction bases numbered 7, after V lost 4 bases and J lost 4 bases. The CDR3 length is 14 residues. Germline values: CDR1 MNHEY, CDR2 SMNVEV (reference sequence). The CDR3 loop is CASSSRDYLYEQYF. CDR3 bases: TGTGCCAGCAGTTCCAGGGACTACTTATACGAGCAGTACTTC.